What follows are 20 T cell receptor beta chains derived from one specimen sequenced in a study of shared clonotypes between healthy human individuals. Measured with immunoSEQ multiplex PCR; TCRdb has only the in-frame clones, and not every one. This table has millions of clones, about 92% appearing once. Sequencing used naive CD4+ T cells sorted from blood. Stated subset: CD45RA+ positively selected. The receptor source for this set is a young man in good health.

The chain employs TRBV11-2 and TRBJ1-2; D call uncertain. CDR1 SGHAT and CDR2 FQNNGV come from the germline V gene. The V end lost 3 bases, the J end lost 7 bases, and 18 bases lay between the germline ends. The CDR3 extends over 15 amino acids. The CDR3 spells CASSFRGEPVSGYTF. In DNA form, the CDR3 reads TGTGCCAGCAGCTTCCGTGGCGAACCGGTTAGTGGCTACACCTTC.

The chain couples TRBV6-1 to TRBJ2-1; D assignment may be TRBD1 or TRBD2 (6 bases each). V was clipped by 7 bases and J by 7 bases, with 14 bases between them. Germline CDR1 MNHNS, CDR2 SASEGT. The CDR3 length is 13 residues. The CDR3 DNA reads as TGTGCCAGCATACCGGGGGCGGGTAATGAGCAGTTCTTC. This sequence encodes CASIPGAGNEQFF.

The CDR3 sequence: CASSLTYTEAFF. The CDR3 DNA reads as TGTGCCAGCAGCTTAACATACACTGAAGCTTTCTTT. The genes are TRBV11-2 and TRBJ1-1; D is uncertain. There are 12 residues in the CDR3. Germline V gene sequence: CDR1 SGHAT, CDR2 FQNNGV. The germline V and J ends were trimmed by 2 bases and 3 bases, with 4 bases remaining between them.

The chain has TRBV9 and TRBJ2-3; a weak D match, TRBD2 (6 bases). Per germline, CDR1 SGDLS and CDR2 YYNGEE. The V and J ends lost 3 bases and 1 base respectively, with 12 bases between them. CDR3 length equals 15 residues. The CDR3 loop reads CASSGGAGRTDTQYF. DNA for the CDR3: TGTGCCAGCAGCGGAGGGGCGGGACGCACAGATACGCAGTATTTT. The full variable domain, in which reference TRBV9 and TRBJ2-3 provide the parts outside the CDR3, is DSGVTQTPKHLITATGQRVTLRCSPRSGDLSVYWYQQSLDQGLQFLIQYYNGEERAKGNILERFSAQQFPDLHSELNLSSLELGDSALYFCASSGGAGRTDTQYFGPGTRLTVL.

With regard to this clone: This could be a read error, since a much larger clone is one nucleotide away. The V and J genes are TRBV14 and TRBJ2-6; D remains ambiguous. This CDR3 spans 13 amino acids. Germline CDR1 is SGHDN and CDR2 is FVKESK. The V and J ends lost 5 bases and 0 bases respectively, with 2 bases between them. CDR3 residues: CASSYSGANVLTF. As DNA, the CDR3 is TGTGCCAGCAGCTACTCTGGGGCCAACGTCCTGACTTTC. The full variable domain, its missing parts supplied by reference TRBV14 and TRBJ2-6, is EAGVTQFPSHSVIEKGQTVTLRCDPISGHDNLYWYRRVMGKEIKFLLHFVKESKQDESGMPNNRFLAERTGGTYSTLKVQPAELEDSGVYFCASSYSGANVLTFGAGSRLTVL.

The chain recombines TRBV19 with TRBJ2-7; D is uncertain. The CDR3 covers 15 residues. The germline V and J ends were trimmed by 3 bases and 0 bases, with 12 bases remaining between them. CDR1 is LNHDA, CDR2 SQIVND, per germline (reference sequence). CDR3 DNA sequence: TGTGCCAGTAGTATTTTAGGGTTGAGCTCCTACGAGCAGTACTTC. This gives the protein CASSILGLSSYEQYF.

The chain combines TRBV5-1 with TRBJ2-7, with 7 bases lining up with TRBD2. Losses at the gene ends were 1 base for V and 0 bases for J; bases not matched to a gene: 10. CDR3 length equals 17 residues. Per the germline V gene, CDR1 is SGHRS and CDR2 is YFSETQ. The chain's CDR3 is CASSLRVTGGSSYEQYF. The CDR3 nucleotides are TGCGCCAGCAGCTTGAGGGTTACAGGCGGGAGCTCCTACGAGCAGTACTTC.

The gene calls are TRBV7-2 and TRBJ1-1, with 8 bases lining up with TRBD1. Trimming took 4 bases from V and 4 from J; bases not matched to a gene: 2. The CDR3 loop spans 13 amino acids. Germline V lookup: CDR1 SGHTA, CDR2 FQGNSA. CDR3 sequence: CASSSTGVTEAFF. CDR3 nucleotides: TGTGCCAGCAGCTCGACAGGGGTCACTGAAGCTTTCTTT.

The DNA of the CDR3 is TGTGCCAGCAGTACCCGCCGTGTCAGTTCCTACGAGCAGTACTTC. Translation gives CASSTRRVSSYEQYF. The genes are TRBV27 and TRBJ2-7; D unclear. V was pared by 5 bases and J by 1 base, with 15 bases between. Looked up from germline, CDR1 is MNHEY and CDR2 is SMNVEV (reference sequence). The CDR3 runs to 15 residues.

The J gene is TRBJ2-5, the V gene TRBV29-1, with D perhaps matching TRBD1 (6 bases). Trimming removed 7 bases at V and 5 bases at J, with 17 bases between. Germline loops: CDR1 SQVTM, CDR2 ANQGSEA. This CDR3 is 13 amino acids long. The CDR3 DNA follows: TGCAGCGGGGCAGGGGTGTATGGGGAGACCCAGTACTTC. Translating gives CSGAGVYGETQYF.

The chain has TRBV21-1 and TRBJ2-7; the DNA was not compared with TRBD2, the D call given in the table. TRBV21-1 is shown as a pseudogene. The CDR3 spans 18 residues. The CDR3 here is CASSKLRPGVTSGYEQYF. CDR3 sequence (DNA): TGTGCCAGCAGCAAACTCCGACCCGGGGTGACTAGCGGCTACGAGCAGTACTTC.

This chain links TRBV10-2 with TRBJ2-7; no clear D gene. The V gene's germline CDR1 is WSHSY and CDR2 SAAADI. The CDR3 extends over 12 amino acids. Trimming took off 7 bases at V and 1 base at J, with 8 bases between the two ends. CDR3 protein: CASTQLSYEQYF. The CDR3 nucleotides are TGCGCCAGCACCCAATTGTCCTACGAGCAGTACTTC.

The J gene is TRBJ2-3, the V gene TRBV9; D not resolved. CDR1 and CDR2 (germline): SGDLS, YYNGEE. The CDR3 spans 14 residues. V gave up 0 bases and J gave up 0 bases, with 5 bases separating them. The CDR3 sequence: CASSVEQSTDTQYF. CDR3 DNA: TGTGCCAGCAGCGTAGAACAAAGCACAGATACGCAGTATTTT.

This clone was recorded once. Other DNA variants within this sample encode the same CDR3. CDR3 in DNA: TGTGCCAGCAGCGTAGAGGGCAGCTCCAATCAGCCCCAGCATTTT. As protein: CASSVEGSSNQPQHF. The chain is built from TRBV9 and TRBJ1-5; no definite D call. CDR1 is SGDLS, CDR2 YYNGEE, per germline. With 0 bases removed from V and 3 bases from J, the gap between germline ends came to 10 bases. The CDR3 totals 15 residues.

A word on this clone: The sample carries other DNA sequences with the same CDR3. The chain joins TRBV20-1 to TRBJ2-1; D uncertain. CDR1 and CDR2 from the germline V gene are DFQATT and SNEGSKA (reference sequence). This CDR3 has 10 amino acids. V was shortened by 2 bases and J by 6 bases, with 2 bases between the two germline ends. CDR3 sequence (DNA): TGCAGTGCTAGATTCAATGAGCAGTTCTTC. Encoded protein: CSARFNEQFF.

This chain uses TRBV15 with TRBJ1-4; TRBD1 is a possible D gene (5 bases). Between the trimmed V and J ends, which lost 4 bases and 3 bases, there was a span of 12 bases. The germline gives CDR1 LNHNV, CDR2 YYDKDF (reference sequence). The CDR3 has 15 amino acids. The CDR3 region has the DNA TGTGCCACCAGCACCCGGGGGTCGGCTAATGAAAAACTGTTTTTT. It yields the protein CATSTRGSANEKLFF.

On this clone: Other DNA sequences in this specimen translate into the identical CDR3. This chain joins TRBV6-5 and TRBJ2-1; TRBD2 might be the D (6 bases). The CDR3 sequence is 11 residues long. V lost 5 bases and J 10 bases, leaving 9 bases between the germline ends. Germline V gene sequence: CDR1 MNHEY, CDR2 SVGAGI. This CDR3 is CASSRSGEQFF. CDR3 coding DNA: TGTGCCAGCAGTCGAAGCGGGGAGCAGTTCTTC.

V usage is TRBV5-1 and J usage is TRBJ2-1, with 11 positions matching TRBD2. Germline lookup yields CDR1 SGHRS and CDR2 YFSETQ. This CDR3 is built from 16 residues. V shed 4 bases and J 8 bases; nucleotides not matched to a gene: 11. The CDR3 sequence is CASSQTLAGGRDEQFF. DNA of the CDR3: TGCGCCAGCAGCCAAACCCTAGCGGGAGGAAGGGATGAGCAGTTCTTC.

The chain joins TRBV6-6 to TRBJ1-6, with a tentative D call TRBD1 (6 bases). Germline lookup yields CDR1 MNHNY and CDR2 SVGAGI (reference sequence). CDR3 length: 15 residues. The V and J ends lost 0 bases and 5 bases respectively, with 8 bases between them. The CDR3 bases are TGTGCCAGCAGTTACTCGCAGGGGAATAATTCACCCCTCCACTTT. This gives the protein CASSYSQGNNSPLHF.

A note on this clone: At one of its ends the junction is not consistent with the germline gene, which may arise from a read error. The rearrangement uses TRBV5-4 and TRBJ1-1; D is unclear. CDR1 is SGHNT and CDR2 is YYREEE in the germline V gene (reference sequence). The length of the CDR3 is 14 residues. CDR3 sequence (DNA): TGTGCCAGCACCCCCAGCCTGGGGAACATTGAAGCTTTCTTT. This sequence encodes CASTPSLGNIEAFF.